This T cell receptor (beta chain) was sequenced for a study of T cells in Graves' hyperthyroidism and ophthalmopathy (dated by TCRdb to 2018 to 2020). At the level of the whole study: Peripheral blood was collected at initial diagnosis, before any treatment. Following sampling, methimazole starting at 30 mg daily was given to hyperthyroidism patients, and high-dose intravenous methylprednisolone was given to ophthalmopathy patients. In addition, the study compared T-cell repertoires in thyroid tissue and in blood from six Graves' hyperthyroidism patients. An independent validation cohort of under 20 hyperthyroidism patients and about 16 patients who later progressed to ophthalmopathy tested prospective prediction of ophthalmopathy. According to the paper, TCR Vbeta CDR3 sequencing was carried out on roughly 130 peripheral blood samples, which came from 40 to 45 ophthalmopathy, approximately 72 hyperthyroidism and about 17 progressor patients. The 85 to 100 discovery patients were randomly split 7:3 into training and test sets. To identify TCR V-J signatures that set the groups apart, the researchers used a discovery cohort of 100 patients, made up of around 42 with Graves' ophthalmopathy and about 60 with stable Graves' hyperthyroidism.

The junction shows trimming of 4 bases on V and 5 bases on J, plus 10 bases between the germline ends. In the germline V gene, CDR1 corresponds to ENHRY and CDR2 to SYGVKD. Counted from cysteine to phenylalanine, this CDR3 has 13 amino acids. The DNA shown is the 39-base CDR3, in frame from base 1. What the study reported, not specific to this receptor: No statistical method was used to fix the sample size in advance, and group allocation was not hidden from the investigators. Most expanded thyroid clonotypes (frequency above 0.001) were also detected in blood, suggesting blood repertoires may reflect thyroid immune responses. Ophthalmopathy was separated from stable hyperthyroidism by a 13 V-J signature model, with approximately 89% sensitivity and about 81% specificity obtained in cross-validation and 80%/75% obtained in testing. In validation, the model predicted progression to ophthalmopathy with around 71% sensitivity and over 72% specificity, a median of around six months before onset.

This clonotype was seen a handful of times. Its antigen remains undetermined. Base quality data are lacking; no much larger clone is found one base away. TCR beta CDR3 regions were amplified from RNA transcripts. A first-round RT-PCR of the TCR CDR3 used the HTBI primer set with the Qiagen OneStep RT-PCR kit. Libraries were constructed in a second round of multiplex PCR, after which size selection and purification were performed. Paired-end sequencing of the libraries was performed with 100 bp reads on an Illumina HiSeq2000. The authors processed their data as follows. SOAPnuke was used to process the raw data, removing reads that contained adapters or uncalled bases, had a mean Phred below 15, or lacked an exact match to the constant primer or identifier. High-quality paired reads were merged using COPE v1.2.5, and each unique nucleotide sequence was defined as a clonotype. MiTCR v1.1 was used to align the clonotypes against IMGT TRBV, TRBD and TRBJ reference segments. The analysis was restricted to V-J combinations with a frequency above 0.0001, which together covered roughly 99% of the repertoires. A TCS score was defined as the ratio of F50 (clonal expansion) to E x V (chaos), with BLOSUM62-based TCRdist applied between CDR3 peptides within each V-J. Welch's t-statistics and random forest reduced approximately 520 V-J features to 13, which were used in a naive Bayes classifier (R e1071). The raw public reads went through TCRdb reprocessing: fastp at Q25, MiXCR clone calling, in-frame beta chains kept. Rows with a matching CDR3 protein are joined into one entry that keeps the most common DNA and genes. In this record, the V and J calls reflect TCRdb's handling and not the investigators' own analysis. This sample holds 600,000 to 650,000 distinct CDR3 sequences; around 20% were observed only once. More than 30% of the sample comes from the top ten.

In the ophthalmopathy patients, disease was moderately to severely active, with a Clinical Activity Score of 3 or more, a NOSPECS grade of 4 or more, and a duration of less than 3 months. The study excluded patients with uncontrolled infections, other autoimmune diseases, pregnancy or lactation. Clinical symptoms, serum thyroxine and TRAb, thyroid ultrasound, and orbital computed tomography formed the basis for the diagnoses. PBMCs were separated from 10 ml of fresh peripheral blood using Ficoll-Paque density gradient centrifugation. Total RNA was extracted using Trizol reagent, and RNA quality was assessed on an Agilent 2100 Bioanalyzer.

Input material: blood. The receptor's source is a man in his thirties or forties with Graves' ophthalmopathy. Rearrangement joined TRBV10-3 to TRBJ2-3, with the D assignment possibly TRBD1 or TRBD2, given 5 matching bases for each. This receptor carries the CDR3 CAISGGRGDTQYF. The DNA is TGTGCCATCAGTGGGGGACGGGGAGATACGCAGTATTTT.